Detailed here is one T cell receptor (beta chain). This clonotype has at least ten counts. It has no known antigen specificity. One junction end does not reproduce the germline sequence, and a read error may be involved. For sequencing, an Illumina HiSeq 2000 was employed. TCR beta chain libraries were generated by multiplex PCR amplification. High-throughput sequencing was used to analyze the amplified TCR beta chain products. TCRdb passed the public sequencing reads through fastp at Q25 and MiXCR, retaining productive beta sequences. All rows with the same CDR3 protein become a single entry with the most common DNA and genes. Across this sample there are about 13,000 distinct CDR3 sequences, with approximately 62% seen only once. The leading ten clones occupy about 49% of the sample. The germline V gene supplies CDR1 SGHTA and CDR2 FQGNSA. Its CDR3 holds 15 amino acids, cysteine through phenylalanine. Solely the CDR3 DNA is kept, with 45 bases framed from the first base.

This specimen belongs to a study of breast tumors, draining lymph nodes, adjacent tissues (dated by TCRdb to the mid-2010s). In terms of the full investigation: The study compared TCR beta repertoires across tumor, adjacent nontumor tissue and axillary lymph nodes from breast cancer patients. The study aimed to assess the relationships and possible T-cell exchange between tumor, surrounding tissue and draining lymph node repertoires in human breast cancer. Paper-wide results and their limitations: The similarity between tumor and nontumor tissue repertoires was significantly greater in luminal-like breast cancer than in basal-like breast cancer. A scenario in which most tumor T cells derive from the lymph node and then expand within tumor tissue was judged to be consistent with the data. The conclusion that tumor T cells originate in lymph nodes was framed as consistent with a hypothesis rather than directly demonstrated. Tumor T-cell repertoires showed less diversity than lymph node repertoires and more diversity than nontumor tissue repertoires, and tumor T-cell repertoires showed preferential V and J gene usage.

Adjacent samples consisted of nontumor breast tissue surrounding the tumor. The chain joins TRBV7-2 to TRBJ1-2, and TRBD1 aligns with 10 junction nucleotides. The sequenced sample was tumor-adjacent breast tissue. The source is a female donor with breast cancer. Some clones in this sample may be carry-over from other donors' samples. This receptor carries the CDR3 CASSRMPGTGEGYPF. At the DNA level, the sequence is TGTGCCAGCAGTCGAATGCCGGGGACAGGGGAAGGCTACCCCTTC.